This T cell receptor (beta chain) is from a study of Ad26.COV2.S vaccination and SARS-CoV-2 variants. The CDR3 has 15 residues. V gave up 0 bases and J gave up 1 base, with 8 bases separating them. Germline V gives CDR1 SGHNT, CDR2 YYREEE (reference sequence). Specified treatment: over 15 received Ad26.COV2.S at low or high dose, single or two shots; roughly five received placebo; per-sample allocation not given. At day 63 after the first vaccine or placebo injection, samples were drawn. Measured with immunoSEQ multiplex PCR; TCRdb has only the in-frame clones, and not every one. The sample shows 300,000 to 400,000 clones, about 85% of them seen only once.

The starting material was peripheral blood, obtained in a trial of Ad26.COV2.S vaccine versus placebo. This rearrangement joins TRBV5-4 to TRBJ2-4, with a tentative D call TRBD1 (6 bases). This clonotype was sampled from a person aged 18 to 59 who received the Ad26.COV2.S COVID-19 vaccine or a placebo. The CDR3 DNA reads TGTGCCAGCAGCTTGGGGCAGGGGGCCAAAAACATTCAGTACTTC. Its translation is CASSLGQGAKNIQYF.